The sequence of this T cell receptor beta chain was determined in a study of T-cell memory formation after mild COVID-19. Study at large: TCR clustering was largely donor specific. Study-wide points: Clones that contracted from day 15 to 85 were balanced CD4/CD8, while later expanders leaned CD4+. Certain responding clones were present in pre-infection memory, suggesting participation of cross-reactive memory.

This clonotype has just a few counts. Its cognate antigen is unknown. Using constant-segment primers, 5'RACE produced TCR alpha and TCR beta cDNA libraries carrying sample barcodes and UMIs. Using its own MiXCR run on the 5' RACE reads, TCRdb lists one record per CDR3 protein. The table lists approximately 210,000 distinct CDR3 sequences, over 9.5% of them singletons. The specimen sequenced was PBMCs or a T cell subset sorted from them (not recorded which). The sequence was obtained from a man aged 18 to 29 who had mild COVID-19 (a few samples of this study predate the infection). Cell type and time point are not known.

The CDR3 DNA follows: TGCGCCAGCAGCTGGGACGGCAAGAACACTGAAGCTTTCTTT. Its protein is CASSWDGKNTEAFF. The chain combines TRBV5-1 with TRBJ1-1, with D perhaps TRBD1 (5 bases). The CDR3 length is 14 residues. Germline V gives CDR1 SGHRS, CDR2 YFSETQ. Deletions cut 3 bases from V and 1 base from J, with 10 bases between.